Presented here are 23 T cell receptor beta chains from one specimen sequenced in a study of blood T cell repertoires in COVID-19. Generated by immunoSEQ multiplex PCR, the TCRdb table keeps only in-frame clones and is missing some. The sample has more than 110,000 clones; 75% to 90% are singletons. Sequencing was done on a sample of peripheral blood. The source is a man in his 60s with active or convalescent COVID-19.

The V gene is TRBV7-9, the J gene TRBJ1-4, with 11 bases lining up with TRBD1. Germline assignment: CDR1 SEHNR and CDR2 FQNEAQ (reference sequence). This CDR3 spans 15 amino acids. V was pared by 5 bases and J by 7 bases, with 6 bases of the junction left unmatched. The CDR3 loop reads CASSQPGQGVEKLFF. CDR3 bases: TGTGCCAGCAGCCAGCCGGGACAGGGGGTTGAAAAACTGTTTTTT.

This chain uses TRBV5-1 with TRBJ1-5, with a weak D call TRBD1 (5 bases). In germline, CDR1 is SGHRS, CDR2 YFSETQ. The CDR3 has 15 amino acids. Trimming pared 0 bases from V and 7 bases from J, leaving 14 bases between. CDR3 region: CASSLDPQGGQPQHF. The DNA for the CDR3 is TGCGCCAGCAGCTTGGATCCCCAGGGTGGACAGCCCCAGCATTTT. Full variable domain (outside the CDR3, taken from reference TRBV5-1 and TRBJ1-5): KAGVTQTPRYLIKTRGQQVTLSCSPISGHRSVSWYQQTPGQGLQFLFEYFSETQRNKGNFPGRFSGRQFSNSRSEMNVSTLELGDSALYLCASSLDPQGGQPQHFGDGTRLSIL.

This chain connects TRBV19 to TRBJ1-1; the D is unclear. Deletions cut 3 bases from V and 1 base from J, with 9 bases between. Per the germline V gene, CDR1 is LNHDA and CDR2 is SQIVND (reference sequence). The CDR3 is 14 residues long. The CDR3 here is CASSIGGKNTEAFF. The CDR3 bases are TGTGCCAGTAGTATCGGAGGCAAGAACACTGAAGCTTTCTTT. Drawing the rest from reference TRBV19 and TRBJ1-1, the complete variable domain is DGGITQSPKYLFRKEGQNVTLSCEQNLNHDAMYWYRQDPGQGLRLIYYSQIVNDFQKGDIAEGYSVSREKKESFPLTVTSAQKNPTAFYLCASSIGGKNTEAFFGQGTRLTVV.

This chain joins TRBV5-6 and TRBJ1-1, with D possibly matching TRBD1 (6 bases). Trimming shortened V by 4 bases and J by 2 bases, and 21 bases separated the two germline ends. Germline-derived CDR1 and CDR2 are SGHDT and YYEEEE. The CDR3 is 17 residues long. CDR3 residues: CASSPFRLGARNTEAFF. CDR3 coding DNA: TGTGCCAGCAGCCCATTCCGGTTGGGGGCGCGAAACACTGAAGCTTTCTTT.

On this clone: A read error may produce the germline difference seen at one junction end. The chain employs TRBV7-2 and TRBJ1-2; D is possibly TRBD1 (6 bases). The CDR3 covers 15 residues. Germline lookup yields CDR1 SGHTA and CDR2 FQGNSA. CDR3 nucleotide sequence: TGTGCCAGCAACTTAGGGACATATCTTCCCGATGGCTACACCTTC. The encoded protein is CASNLGTYLPDGYTF.

V and J are TRBV5-8 and TRBJ1-5; a weak D match, TRBD1 (5 bases). V dropped 3 bases and J dropped 1 base, with 8 bases sitting between them. This CDR3 is 14 amino acids long. The germline gives CDR1 SGHTS, CDR2 YDEGEE. The CDR3 loop is CASSYRRSNQPQHF. The DNA of the CDR3 is TGTGCCAGCAGCTACAGGCGGAGCAATCAGCCCCAGCATTTT.

The CDR3 bases are TGTGCCACCCAAGGACAGGAGGGCTATGGCTACACCTTC. This gives the protein CATQGQEGYGYTF. The rearrangement links TRBV24-1 to TRBJ1-2; the match to TRBD1 covers 7 bases. Germline trimming cut 9 bases from V and 4 bases from J; bases unmatched to any gene: 7. This CDR3 is 13 amino acids long. The V gene's germline CDR1 is KGHDR and CDR2 SFDVKD.

The genes are TRBV7-6 and TRBJ2-1; 12 bases align to TRBD2. The CDR3 spans 16 residues. Germline values: CDR1 SGHVS, CDR2 FNYEAQ. V was pared by 5 bases and J by 6 bases, with 8 bases of the junction left unmatched. The CDR3 DNA reads as TGTGCCAGCAGCCCGAGAGCGACTAGCGGGAGCAATGAGCAGTTCTTC. This translates into CASSPRATSGSNEQFF.

This chain links TRBV18 with TRBJ2-7; D is unclear. CDR1 is KGHSH and CDR2 is LQKENI in the germline V gene. V was trimmed by 4 bases and J by 2 bases, leaving 9 bases between them. This CDR3 spans 13 amino acids. CDR3 in DNA: TGTGCCAGCTCACACACGGCGGCCTACGAGCAGTACTTC. Translation: CASSHTAAYEQYF. The entire variable domain, with the rest obtained from reference TRBV18 and TRBJ2-7, is as follows: NAGVMQNPRHLVRRRGQEARLRCSPMKGHSHVYWYRQLPEEGLKFMVYLQKENIIDESGMPKERFSAEFPKEGPSILRIQQVVRGDSAAYFCASSHTAAYEQYFGPGTRLTVT.

The chain recombines TRBV21-1 with TRBJ1-2. TRBV21-1 is assigned pseudogene status. The CDR3 sequence is 17 residues long. CDR3 sequence reads: CASSNSLKKGGHYGYTF. As DNA, the CDR3 is TGTGCCAGCAGCAATTCACTAAAAAAAGGAGGCCATTATGGCTACACCTTC.

The gene calls are TRBV28 and TRBJ1-5; weak D call: TRBD1 (5 bases). The CDR3 has 16 residues. Trimming stripped 6 bases from V and 4 bases from J, with 19 bases between. CDR1 is MDHEN, CDR2 SYDVKM, per germline. This chain's CDR3 is CASSNAPGGGNQPQHF. Written as DNA, the CDR3 is TGTGCCAGCAGCAACGCTCCGGGGGGAGGGAATCAGCCCCAGCATTTT.

The chain is built from TRBV12-5 and TRBJ2-1, with a possible D match to TRBD1 (6 bases). The CDR3 totals 14 residues. The ends were cut back, 8 bases at V and 3 bases at J, with 14 bases in the middle. Germline V gene sequence: CDR1 LGHNT, CDR2 FRNRAP. The CDR3 loop is CASSRGKRYNEQFF. The DNA for the CDR3 is TGTGCTAGTTCCAGGGGAAAACGCTACAATGAGCAGTTCTTC.

V usage is TRBV27 and J usage is TRBJ2-4, with D possibly TRBD1 on 7 matching bases. The germline CDR1 and CDR2 sequences are MNHEY and SMNVEV (reference sequence). Trimming removed 6 bases from V and 1 base from J, with 13 bases in between. The CDR3 extends over 15 amino acids. CDR3 residues: CASRRDSRAKNIQYF. Here the CDR3 DNA reads TGTGCCAGCAGGCGGGACAGCCGGGCCAAAAACATTCAGTACTTC.

The gene calls are TRBV6-5 and TRBJ1-2, with D perhaps matching TRBD1 (5 bases). Germline assignment: CDR1 MNHEY and CDR2 SVGAGI. V was cut by 4 bases and J by 6 bases, with 15 bases left in between. CDR3 length equals 14 residues. Here the CDR3 reads CASSFLSRGDGYTF. CDR3 in DNA: TGTGCCAGCAGTTTCCTGAGTAGGGGCGATGGCTACACCTTC.

This clone was detected only a few times. The V gene is TRBV18, the J gene TRBJ2-7, with a tentative D call TRBD1 (6 bases). Germline-derived CDR1 and CDR2 are KGHSH and LQKENI. Trimming took 6 bases from V and 5 from J, leaving 11 bases between them. This CDR3 comprises 12 residues. This CDR3 reads CASSSTGNEQYF. CDR3 in DNA: TGTGCCAGCTCCTCGACAGGAAACGAGCAGTACTTC.

V usage is TRBV5-1 and J usage is TRBJ2-3; no clear D gene. CDR1 and CDR2 from the germline V gene are SGHRS and YFSETQ. V was cut by 0 bases and J by 1 base, with 3 bases left in between. This CDR3 has 13 amino acids. The DNA for the CDR3 is TGCGCCAGCAGCTTGGCCGGCACAGATACGCAGTATTTT. Translating it yields CASSLAGTDTQYF.

The V and J genes are TRBV19 and TRBJ2-3; TRBD2 agrees at 9 bases. Per germline, CDR1 LNHDA and CDR2 SQIVND (reference sequence). The junction had 7 bases not matched to a gene; V was cut back by 7 bases and J by 8 bases. This CDR3 has 13 amino acids. The CDR3 DNA reads TGTGCCAGTAATCAGCGGGGGGTGAGTACGCAGTATTTT. Its translation: CASNQRGVSTQYF.

This chain uses TRBV6-5 with TRBJ1-3, with 8 bases matching TRBD1. The germline gives CDR1 MNHEY, CDR2 SVGAGI. This CDR3 has 15 residues. V lost 7 bases to trimming and J lost 4 bases; unmatched junction nucleotides: 9. The CDR3 DNA follows: TGTGCCAGCATCGCAGGGGGCTGGCCCGGAAACACCATATATTTT. Encoded protein: CASIAGGWPGNTIYF.

The J gene is TRBJ1-2, the V gene TRBV29-1, with unresolved D. V shed 7 bases and J shed 2 bases, with 14 bases lying between them. Per germline, CDR1 SQVTM and CDR2 ANQGSEA. This CDR3 is built from 13 residues. The DNA of the CDR3 is TGCAGCGCCCAAGCCGTCCGGAACTATGGCTACACCTTC. It specifies CSAQAVRNYGYTF.

This clone appeared a few times. V is TRBV7-8 and J is TRBJ1-2, with 9 bases matching TRBD1. The trim removed 5 bases at V and 7 bases at J, leaving 11 bases unmatched. Germline V lookup: CDR1 SGHVS, CDR2 FQNEAQ. The CDR3 loop spans 15 amino acids. The CDR3 DNA reads as TGTGCCAGCAGCCCCGGGACAGGGTATTCGTTTGGCTACACCTTC. It encodes CASSPGTGYSFGYTF.

The chain combines TRBV6-2 or TRBV6-3 with TRBJ1-6; TRBD1 is a possible D gene (5 bases). V dropped 2 bases and J dropped 7 bases, with 15 bases sitting between them. CDR3 length: 16 amino acids. Germline V gene lookup returns CDR1 MNHEY and CDR2 SVGEGT. CDR3 DNA sequence: TGTGCCAGCAGTTACGGTCCCAGGGCGCGAAATTCACCCCTCCACTTT. This gives the protein CASSYGPRARNSPLHF.

The chain carries TRBV7-2 and TRBJ2-1; 12 bases match TRBD2. This CDR3 has 15 amino acids. The V gene's germline CDR1 is SGHTA and CDR2 FQGNSA. Trimming removed 4 bases from V and 7 bases from J; junction bases left unmatched: 5. This CDR3 reads CASSSLAGGRNEQFF. The CDR3 region has the DNA TGTGCCAGCAGCTCGCTAGCGGGGGGGCGAAATGAGCAGTTCTTC.

The rearrangement joins TRBV13 to TRBJ2-7, with TRBD2 matching 8 bases. Germline-derived CDR1 and CDR2 are PRHDT and FYEKMQ (reference sequence). V shed 4 bases and J 5 bases; nucleotides not matched to a gene: 19. CDR3 length: 18 amino acids. The CDR3 DNA follows: TGTGCCAGCAGCTCAGCCCGCATCGGGAGCGGGAGTTCCCACGAGCAGTACTTC. This encodes CASSSARIGSGSSHEQYF.